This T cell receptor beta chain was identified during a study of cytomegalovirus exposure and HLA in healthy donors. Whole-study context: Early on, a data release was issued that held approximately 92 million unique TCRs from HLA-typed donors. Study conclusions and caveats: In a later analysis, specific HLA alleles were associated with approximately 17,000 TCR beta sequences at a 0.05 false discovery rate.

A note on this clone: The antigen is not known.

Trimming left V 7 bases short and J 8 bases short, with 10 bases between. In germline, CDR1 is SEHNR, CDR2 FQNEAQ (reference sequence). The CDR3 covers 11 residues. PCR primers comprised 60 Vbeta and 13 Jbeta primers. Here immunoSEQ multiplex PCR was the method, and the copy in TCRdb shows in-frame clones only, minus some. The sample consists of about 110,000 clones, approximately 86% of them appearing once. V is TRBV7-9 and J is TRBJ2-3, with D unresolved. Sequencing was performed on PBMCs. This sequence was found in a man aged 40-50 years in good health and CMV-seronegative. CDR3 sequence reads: CASNLHGTQYF. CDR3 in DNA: TGTGCCAGCAACCTCCACGGTACGCAGTATTTT.